This entry features one T cell receptor beta chain sequence. Antigen specificity is unknown. The conserved final phenylalanine or tryptophan is absent from the CDR3, which likely points to a read error. The limits of the CDR3 on the DNA are not certain, so only TCRdb's listed CDR3 is given. These data originate in a study of human T cells and chemical hapten exposure. At the level of the study: Alopecia areata, totalis or universalis affected patients who were mostly female.

Each CDR3 protein gets one entry after TCRdb re-called the RACE reads with MiXCR. Among about 57,000 distinct CDR3 sequences listed, 9.3% were seen once. Time point: patch test 1, 2 weeks after DPC sensitization. The treatment was: therapeutic diphenylcyclopropenone sensitization with weekly scalp DPC. Points from the study as a whole: With regard to DPC sensitization, TCRs above 1 in 1000 frequency did not change. Expanded TCRs grouped into significantly more large CDR3 similarity clusters than controls produced.

Per the germline V gene, CDR1 is SNHLY and CDR2 is FYNNEI. Inclusive of both ends, the CDR3 amounts to 10 amino acids. This clonotype originated in a woman aged 40 to 50 with alopecia areata. Some clones in this sample may be carry-over from other donors' samples. The chain is built from TRBV2 and TRBJ2-3; the table's D call of TRBD1 was not tested on the DNA. Sequencing used whole blood, obtained in connection with sensitization to the hapten diphenylcyclopropenone (DPC). The CDR3 loop reads CASRDGDLVG.